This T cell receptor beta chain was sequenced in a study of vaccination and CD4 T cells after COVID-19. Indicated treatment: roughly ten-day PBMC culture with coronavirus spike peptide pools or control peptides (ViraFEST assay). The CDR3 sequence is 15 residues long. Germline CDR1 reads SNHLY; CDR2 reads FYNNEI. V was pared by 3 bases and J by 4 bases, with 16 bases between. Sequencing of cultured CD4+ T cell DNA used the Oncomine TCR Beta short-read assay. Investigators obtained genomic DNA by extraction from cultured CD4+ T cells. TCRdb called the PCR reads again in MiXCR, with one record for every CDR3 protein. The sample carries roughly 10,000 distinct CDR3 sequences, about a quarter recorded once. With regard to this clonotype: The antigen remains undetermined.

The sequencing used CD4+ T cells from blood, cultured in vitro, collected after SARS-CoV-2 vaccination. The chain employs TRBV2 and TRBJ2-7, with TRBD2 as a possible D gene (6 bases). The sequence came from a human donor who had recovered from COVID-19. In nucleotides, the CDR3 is TGTGCCAGCAGTGAGATGGGGGGAACAGCATACGAGCAGTACTTC. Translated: CASSEMGGTAYEQYF.